This T cell receptor beta chain was recorded in a study of blood T cell repertoires in COVID-19. Looking at the study overall: Researchers got acute and convalescent COVID-19 samples from the United States, Italy and Spain. From T cells, B-cell-depleted T cells, or PBMCs came the material, which was cDNA or gDNA.

Germline-derived CDR1 and CDR2 are SNHLY and FYNNEI. V shed 2 bases, J shed 2 bases, and the junction held 2 bases outside the gene matches. This CDR3 has 15 amino acids. Per the original methods: Estimation of nucleated cell counts was performed using reference gene primer amplification. Using immunoSEQ multiplex PCR, the repertoire was profiled, and TCRdb retains in-frame clones only, with some absent. The V and J calls and the clone size are those of that table, but D and trimming were determined from the DNA. Among about 280,000 clones, over 75% were seen once, and the ten largest hold more than 10%.

This sequence joins TRBV2 and TRBJ2-1, with 8 bases aligning to TRBD2. The clonotype comes from a human donor in a cohort sampled during active COVID-19. The source material was peripheral blood. CDR3 sequence reads: CASSETGGTYNEQFF. The CDR3 region has the DNA TGTGCCAGCAGTGAAACGGGAGGGACCTACAATGAGCAGTTCTTC.